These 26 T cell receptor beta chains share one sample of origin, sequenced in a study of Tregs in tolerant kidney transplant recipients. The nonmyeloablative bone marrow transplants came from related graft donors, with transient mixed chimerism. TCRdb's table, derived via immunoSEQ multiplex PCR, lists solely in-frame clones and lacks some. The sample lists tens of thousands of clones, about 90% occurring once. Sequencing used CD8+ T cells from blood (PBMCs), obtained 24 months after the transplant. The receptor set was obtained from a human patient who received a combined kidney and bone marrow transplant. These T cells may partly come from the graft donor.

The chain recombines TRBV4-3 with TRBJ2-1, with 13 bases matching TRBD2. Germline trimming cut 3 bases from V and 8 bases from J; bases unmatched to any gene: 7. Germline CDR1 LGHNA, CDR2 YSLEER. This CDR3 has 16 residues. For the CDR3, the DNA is TGCGCCAGCAGCCAGGGACTAGCGGGACTCCTGGATGAGCAGTTCTTC. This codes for CASSQGLAGLLDEQFF.

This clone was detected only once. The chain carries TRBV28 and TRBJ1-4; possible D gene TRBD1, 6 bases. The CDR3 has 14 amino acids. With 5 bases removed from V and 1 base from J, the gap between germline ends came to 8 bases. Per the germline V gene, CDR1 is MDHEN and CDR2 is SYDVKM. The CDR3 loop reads CASSIRGTNEKLFF. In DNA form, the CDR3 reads TGTGCCAGCAGTATCAGGGGAACTAATGAAAAACTGTTTTTT.

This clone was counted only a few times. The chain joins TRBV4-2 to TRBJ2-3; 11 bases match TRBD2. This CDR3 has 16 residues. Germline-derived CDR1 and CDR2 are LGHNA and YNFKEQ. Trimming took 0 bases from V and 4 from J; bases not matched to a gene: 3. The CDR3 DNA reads TGTGCCAGCAGCCAAGATGGTAGCGGGGGGGCAGATACGCAGTATTTT. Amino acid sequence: CASSQDGSGGADTQYF.

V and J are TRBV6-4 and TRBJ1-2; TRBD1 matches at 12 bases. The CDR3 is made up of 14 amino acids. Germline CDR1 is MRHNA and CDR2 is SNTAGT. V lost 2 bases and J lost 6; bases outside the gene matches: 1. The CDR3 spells CASSDGTGGDGYTF. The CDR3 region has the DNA TGTGCCAGCAGTGACGGGACAGGGGGCGATGGCTACACCTTC.

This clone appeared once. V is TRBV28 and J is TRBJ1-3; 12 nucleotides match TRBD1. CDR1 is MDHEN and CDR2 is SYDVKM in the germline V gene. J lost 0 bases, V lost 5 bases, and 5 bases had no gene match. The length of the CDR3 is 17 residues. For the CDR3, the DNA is TGTGCCAGCAGTCGGGACAGGGGGCTGAACTCTGGAAACACCATATATTTT. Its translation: CASSRDRGLNSGNTIYF. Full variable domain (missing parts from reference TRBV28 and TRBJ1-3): DVKVTQSSRYLVKRTGEKVFLECVQDMDHENMFWYRQDPGLGLRLIYFSYDVKMKEKGDIPEGYSVSREKKERFSLILESASTNQTSMYLCASSRDRGLNSGNTIYFGEGSWLTVV.

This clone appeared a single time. CDR3 nucleotides: TGTGCCTGGAGTGTATCACCCCAAGCGGGGGGGCCCACAGATACGCAGTATTTT. Its protein product is CAWSVSPQAGGPTDTQYF. This chain uses TRBV30 with TRBJ2-3; 10 bases are shared with TRBD2. The CDR3 loop spans 18 amino acids. The V gene end was trimmed by 0 bases and the J gene end by 2 bases; junction bases not matched to a gene: 11. Germline values: CDR1 GTSNPN, CDR2 SVGIG (reference sequence). Using reference TRBV30 and TRBJ2-3 for the parts outside the CDR3, the full variable domain is SQTIHQWPATLVQPVGSPLSLECTVEGTSNPNLYWYRQAAGRGLQLLFYSVGIGQISSEVPQNLSASRPQDRQFILSSKKLLLSDSGFYLCAWSVSPQAGGPTDTQYFGPGTRLTVL.

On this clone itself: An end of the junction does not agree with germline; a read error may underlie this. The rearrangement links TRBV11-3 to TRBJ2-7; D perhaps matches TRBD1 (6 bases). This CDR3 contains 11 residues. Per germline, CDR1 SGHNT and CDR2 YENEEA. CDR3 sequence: CASSPPLGQNF. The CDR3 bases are TGTGCCAGCAGCCCCCCCTTAGGACAGAACTTC.

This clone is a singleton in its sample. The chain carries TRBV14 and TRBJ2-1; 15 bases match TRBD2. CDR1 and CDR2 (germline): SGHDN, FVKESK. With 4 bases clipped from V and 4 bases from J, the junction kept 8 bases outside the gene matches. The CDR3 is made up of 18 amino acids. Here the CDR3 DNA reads TGTGCCAGCAGCCCCGGACTAGCGGGGGGGGGTCTATACAATGAGCAGTTCTTC. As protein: CASSPGLAGGGLYNEQFF.

The CDR3: CASTGSRSSAMNTEAFF. The CDR3 region has the DNA TGTGCCAGCACTGGCAGTAGGAGCAGCGCGATGAACACTGAAGCTTTCTTT. The chain carries TRBV2 and TRBJ1-1; D gene uncertain. The germline CDR1 and CDR2 sequences are SNHLY and FYNNEI. V gave up 7 bases and J gave up 0 bases, with 21 bases separating them. This CDR3 region has 17 residues.

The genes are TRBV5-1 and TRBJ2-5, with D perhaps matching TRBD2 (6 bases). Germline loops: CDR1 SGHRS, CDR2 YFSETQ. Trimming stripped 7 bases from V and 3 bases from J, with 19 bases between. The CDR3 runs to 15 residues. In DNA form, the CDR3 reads TGCGCCAGCTCGGAGGGGAGCCGTAGGGAAGAGACCCAGTACTTC. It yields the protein CASSEGSRREETQYF.

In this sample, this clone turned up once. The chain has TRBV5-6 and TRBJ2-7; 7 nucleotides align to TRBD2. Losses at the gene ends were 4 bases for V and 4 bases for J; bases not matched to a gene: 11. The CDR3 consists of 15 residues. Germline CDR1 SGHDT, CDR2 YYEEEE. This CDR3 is CASSRSGGGFYEQYF. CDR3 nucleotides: TGTGCCAGCAGCCGTTCAGGCGGGGGATTTTACGAGCAGTACTTC.

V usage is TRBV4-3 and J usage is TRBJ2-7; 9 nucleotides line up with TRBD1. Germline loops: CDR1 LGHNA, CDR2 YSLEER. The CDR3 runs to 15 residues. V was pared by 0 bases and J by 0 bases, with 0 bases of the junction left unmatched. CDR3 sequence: CASSQETGGSYEQYF. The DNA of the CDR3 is TGCGCCAGCAGCCAAGAGACAGGGGGCTCCTACGAGCAGTACTTC.

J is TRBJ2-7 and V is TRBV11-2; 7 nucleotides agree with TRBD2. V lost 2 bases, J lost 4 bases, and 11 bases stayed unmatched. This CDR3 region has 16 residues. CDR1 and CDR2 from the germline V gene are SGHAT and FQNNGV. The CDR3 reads CASSLSLREEPYEQYF. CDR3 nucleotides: TGTGCCAGCAGCTTATCTCTTCGGGAGGAACCGTACGAGCAGTACTTC.

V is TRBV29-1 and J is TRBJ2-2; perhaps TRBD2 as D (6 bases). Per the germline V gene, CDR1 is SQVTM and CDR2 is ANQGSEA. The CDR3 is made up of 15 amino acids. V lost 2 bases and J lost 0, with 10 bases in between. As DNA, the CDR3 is TGCAGCGTTGAATCGGGGGAATCGAACACCGGGGAGCTGTTTTTT. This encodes CSVESGESNTGELFF.

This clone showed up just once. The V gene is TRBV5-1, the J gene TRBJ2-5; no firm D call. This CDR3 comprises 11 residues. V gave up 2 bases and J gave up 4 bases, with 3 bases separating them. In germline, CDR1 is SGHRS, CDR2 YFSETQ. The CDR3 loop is CASSFRETQYF. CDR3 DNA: TGCGCCAGCAGCTTCAGAGAGACCCAGTACTTC.

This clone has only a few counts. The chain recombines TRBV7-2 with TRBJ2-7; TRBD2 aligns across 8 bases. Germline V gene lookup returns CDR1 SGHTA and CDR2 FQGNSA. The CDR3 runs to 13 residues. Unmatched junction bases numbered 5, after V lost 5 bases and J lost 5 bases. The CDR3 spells CASSVFSGNEQYF. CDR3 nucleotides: TGTGCCAGCAGCGTGTTTAGCGGGAACGAGCAGTACTTC.

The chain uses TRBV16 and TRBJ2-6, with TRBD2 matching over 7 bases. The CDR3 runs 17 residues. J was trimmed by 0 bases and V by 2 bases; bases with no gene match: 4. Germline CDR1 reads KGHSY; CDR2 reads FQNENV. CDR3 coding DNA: TGTGCCAGCAGCCAAGTAGCGGGTAGCTCTGGGGCCAACGTCCTGACTTTC. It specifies CASSQVAGSSGANVLTF.

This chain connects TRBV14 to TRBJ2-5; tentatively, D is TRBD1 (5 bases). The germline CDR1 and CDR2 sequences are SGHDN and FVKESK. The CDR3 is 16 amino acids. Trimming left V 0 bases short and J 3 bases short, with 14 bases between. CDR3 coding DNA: TGTGCCAGCAGCCAAGATCCATCCAGGGCTGAAGAGACCCAGTACTTC. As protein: CASSQDPSRAEETQYF. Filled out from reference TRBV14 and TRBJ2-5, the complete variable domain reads EAGVTQFPSHSVIEKGQTVTLRCDPISGHDNLYWYRRVMGKEIKFLLHFVKESKQDESGMPNNRFLAERTGGTYSTLKVQPAELEDSGVYFCASSQDPSRAEETQYFGPGTRLLVL.

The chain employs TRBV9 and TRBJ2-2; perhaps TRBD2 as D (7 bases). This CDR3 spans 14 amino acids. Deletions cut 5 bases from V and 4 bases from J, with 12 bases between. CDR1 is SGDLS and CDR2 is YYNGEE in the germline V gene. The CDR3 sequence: CASRLRGGTGELFF. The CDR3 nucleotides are TGTGCCAGCAGGTTGAGGGGGGGCACCGGGGAGCTGTTTTTT.

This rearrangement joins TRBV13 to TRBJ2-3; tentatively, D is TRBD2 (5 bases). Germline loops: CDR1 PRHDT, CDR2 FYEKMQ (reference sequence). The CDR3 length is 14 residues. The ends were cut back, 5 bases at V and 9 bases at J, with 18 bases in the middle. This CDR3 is CASSLEGEQWTQYF. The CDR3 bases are TGTGCCAGCAGCCTAGAGGGAGAGCAGTGGACGCAGTATTTT.

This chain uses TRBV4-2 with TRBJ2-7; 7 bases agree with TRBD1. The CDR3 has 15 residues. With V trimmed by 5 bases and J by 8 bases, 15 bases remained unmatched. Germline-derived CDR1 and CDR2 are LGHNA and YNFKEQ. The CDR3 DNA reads TGTGCCAGCAGCGTGCCGGGGACAGTTACGGTGAAGCAGTACTTC. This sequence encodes CASSVPGTVTVKQYF.

CDR3 coding DNA: TGCAGCGTTGAAAACAGGGGGGGTGGCTACACCTTC. Translated, it gives CSVENRGGGYTF. The gene calls are TRBV29-1 and TRBJ1-2, with 8 bases fitting TRBD1. CDR3 length: 12 amino acids. V was pared by 2 bases and J by 7 bases, with 3 bases of the junction left unmatched. Germline values: CDR1 SQVTM, CDR2 ANQGSEA. Full variable domain (missing parts from reference TRBV29-1 and TRBJ1-2): SAVISQKPSRDICQRGTSLTIQCQVDSQVTMMFWYRQQPGQSLTLIATANQGSEATYESGFVIDKFPISRPNLTFSTLTVSNMSPEDSSIYLCSVENRGGGYTFGSGTRLTVV.

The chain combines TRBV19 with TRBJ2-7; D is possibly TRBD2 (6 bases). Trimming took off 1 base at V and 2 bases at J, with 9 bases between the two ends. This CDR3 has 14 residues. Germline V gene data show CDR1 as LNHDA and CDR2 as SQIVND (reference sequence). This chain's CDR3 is CASSIGSGPYEQYF. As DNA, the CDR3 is TGTGCCAGTAGTATAGGAAGCGGGCCCTACGAGCAGTACTTC.

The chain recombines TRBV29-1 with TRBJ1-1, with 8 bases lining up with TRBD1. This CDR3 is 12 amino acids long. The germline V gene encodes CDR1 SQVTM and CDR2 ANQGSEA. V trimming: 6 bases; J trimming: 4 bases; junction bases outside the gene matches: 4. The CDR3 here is CSVITGGTEAFF. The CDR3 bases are TGCAGCGTAATTACAGGGGGCACTGAAGCTTTCTTT.

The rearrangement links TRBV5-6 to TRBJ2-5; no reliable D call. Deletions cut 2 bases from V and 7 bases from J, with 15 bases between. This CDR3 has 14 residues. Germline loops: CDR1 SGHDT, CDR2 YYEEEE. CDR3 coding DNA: TGTGCCAGCAGCTTTCGACCTGGAGCTGGGACCCAGTACTTC. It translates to CASSFRPGAGTQYF.

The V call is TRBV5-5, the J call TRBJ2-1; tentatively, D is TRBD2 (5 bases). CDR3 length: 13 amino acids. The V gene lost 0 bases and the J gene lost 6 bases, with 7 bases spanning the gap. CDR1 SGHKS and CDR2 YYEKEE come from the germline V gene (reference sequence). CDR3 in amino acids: CASSLAGLNEQFF. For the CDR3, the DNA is TGTGCCAGCAGCTTGGCAGGACTCAATGAGCAGTTCTTC.